The entry that follows covers one T cell receptor (beta chain) sequence. Germline loops: CDR1 LGHNA, CDR2 YSLEER. The V gene end was trimmed by 3 bases and the J gene end by 2 bases; junction bases not matched to a gene: 7. CDR3 length: 16 residues. These data come from a study of blood T cell repertoires in COVID-19. Study summary: The United States, Italy and Spain supplied acute and convalescent COVID-19 samples. T cells, B-cell-depleted T cells, or PBMCs supplied cDNA or gDNA.

Under the authors' procedure: Scientists estimated how many nucleated cells there were by amplifying reference gene primers. TCRdb's copy holds only in-frame clones and misses some; the assay was immunoSEQ multiplex PCR. The V and J calls and clone size were taken over from that table, and D and trimming were inferred from the DNA. The repertoire includes 250,000 to 300,000 clones, 88% of them detected once, and 0.8% sits in the top ten. V gene TRBV4-3 combines with J gene TRBJ2-5, with 9 bases fitting TRBD1. The source is a woman aged 25-40 years with acute or convalescent COVID-19. The sample consisted of peripheral blood. CDR3 DNA sequence: TGCGCCAGCAGCCAGCTTGGGACAGGGAATCAAGAGACCCAGTACTTC. Translated: CASSQLGTGNQETQYF.